The T cell receptor beta chain under discussion was sequenced for a study of OX40 agonist ivuxolimab in advanced cancers. Across the whole study: The study gave patients intravenous ivuxolimab at 0.01 to 10 mg/kg every 2 weeks. Points from the study as a whole: Not determined was the antigen specificity of the expanded peripheral T cells. Low normalized T-cell clonal expansion was also seen in some nonresponders.

As regards this clone: Its antigen is unidentified.

This CDR3 has 17 amino acids. Looked up from germline, CDR1 is SGHVS and CDR2 is FNYEAQ. V gave up 0 bases and J gave up 2 bases, with 13 bases separating them. Profiled with immunoSEQ multiplex PCR; TCRdb holds only in-frame clones, not every one. The sample consists of around 58,000 clones, approximately 90% of them appearing once. Systemic immunosuppression or a history of autoimmune disease excluded patients. The source was CD4+ or CD8+ T cells sorted from blood, collected in a trial of the OX40 agonist ivuxolimab. J is TRBJ1-4 and V is TRBV7-6; possibly TRBD1 for D (6 bases). The TCR originated in an adult with an advanced solid tumor such as melanoma, head and neck, liver or kidney cancer. CDR3 nucleotide sequence: TGTGCCAGCAGCTTAGCCCCCACAGGGTTTACTAATGAAAAACTGTTTTTT. It codes for CASSLAPTGFTNEKLFF.